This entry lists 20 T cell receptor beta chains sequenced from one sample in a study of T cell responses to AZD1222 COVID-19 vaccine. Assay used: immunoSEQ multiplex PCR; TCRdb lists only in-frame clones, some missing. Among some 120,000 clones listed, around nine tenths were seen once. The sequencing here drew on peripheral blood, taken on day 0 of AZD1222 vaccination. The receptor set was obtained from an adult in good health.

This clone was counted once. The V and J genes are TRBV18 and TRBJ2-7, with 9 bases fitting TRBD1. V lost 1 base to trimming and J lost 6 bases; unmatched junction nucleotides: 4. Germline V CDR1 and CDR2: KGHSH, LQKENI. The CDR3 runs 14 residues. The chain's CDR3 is CASSPLDRGSEQYF. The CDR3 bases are TGTGCCAGCTCACCACTAGACAGGGGGTCCGAGCAGTACTTC.

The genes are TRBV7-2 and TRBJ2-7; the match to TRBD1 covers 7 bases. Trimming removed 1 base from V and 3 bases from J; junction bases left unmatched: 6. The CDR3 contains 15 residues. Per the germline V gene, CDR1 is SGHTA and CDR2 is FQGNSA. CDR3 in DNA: TGTGCCAGCAGCTTAGAGGCAGGGGGTGGCTACGAGCAGTACTTC. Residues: CASSLEAGGGYEQYF. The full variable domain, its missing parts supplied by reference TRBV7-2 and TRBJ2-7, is GAGVSQSPSNKVTEKGKDVELRCDPISGHTALYWYRQSLGQGLEFLIYFQGNSAPDKSGLPSDRFSAERTGGSVSTLTIQRTQQEDSAVYLCASSLEAGGGYEQYFGPGTRLTVT.

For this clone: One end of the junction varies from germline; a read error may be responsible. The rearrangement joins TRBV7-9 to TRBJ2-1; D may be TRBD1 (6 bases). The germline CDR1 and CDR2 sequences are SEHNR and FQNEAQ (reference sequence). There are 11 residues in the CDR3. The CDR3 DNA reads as TGTGCCGGCAGGACAGTCAATGAGCAGTTCTTC. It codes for CAGRTVNEQFF.

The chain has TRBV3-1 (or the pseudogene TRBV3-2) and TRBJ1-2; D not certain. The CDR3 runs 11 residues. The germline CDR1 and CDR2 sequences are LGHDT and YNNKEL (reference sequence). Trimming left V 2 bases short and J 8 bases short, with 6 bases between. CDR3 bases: TGTGCCAGCAGCCAATCGGACGGCTACACCTTC. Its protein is CASSQSDGYTF.

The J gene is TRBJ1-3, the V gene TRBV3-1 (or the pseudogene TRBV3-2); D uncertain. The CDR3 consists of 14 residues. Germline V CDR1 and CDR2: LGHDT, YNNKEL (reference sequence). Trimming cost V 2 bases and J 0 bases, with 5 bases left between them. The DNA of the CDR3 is TGTGCCAGCAGCCAATCCTCCTCTGGAAACACCATATATTTT. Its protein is CASSQSSSGNTIYF.

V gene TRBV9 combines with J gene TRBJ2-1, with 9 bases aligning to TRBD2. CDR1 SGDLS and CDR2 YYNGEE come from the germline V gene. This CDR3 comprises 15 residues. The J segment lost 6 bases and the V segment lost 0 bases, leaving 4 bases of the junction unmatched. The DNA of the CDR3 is TGTGCCAGCAGCGTAGTAGCGGGAGCCACCAATGAGCAGTTCTTC. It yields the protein CASSVVAGATNEQFF.

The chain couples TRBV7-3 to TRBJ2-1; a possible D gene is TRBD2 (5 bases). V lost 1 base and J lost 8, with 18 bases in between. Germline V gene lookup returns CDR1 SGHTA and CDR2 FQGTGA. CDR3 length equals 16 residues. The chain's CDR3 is CASSLSPAGAVYEQFF. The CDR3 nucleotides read TGTGCCAGCAGCTTAAGCCCCGCGGGTGCCGTGTATGAGCAGTTCTTC.

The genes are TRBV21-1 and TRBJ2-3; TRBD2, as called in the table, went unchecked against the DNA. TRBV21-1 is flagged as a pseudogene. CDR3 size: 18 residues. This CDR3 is CASSKLAGVRSRTDTQYF. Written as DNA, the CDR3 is TGTGCCAGCAGCAAACTAGCGGGAGTAAGATCTCGCACAGATACGCAGTATTTT.

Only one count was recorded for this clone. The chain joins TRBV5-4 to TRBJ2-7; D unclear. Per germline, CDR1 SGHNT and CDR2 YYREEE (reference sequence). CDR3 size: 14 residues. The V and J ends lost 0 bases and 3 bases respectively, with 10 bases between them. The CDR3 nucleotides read TGTGCCAGCAGCTTGGCCGGAAAGGGCTACGAGCAGTACTTC. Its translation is CASSLAGKGYEQYF.

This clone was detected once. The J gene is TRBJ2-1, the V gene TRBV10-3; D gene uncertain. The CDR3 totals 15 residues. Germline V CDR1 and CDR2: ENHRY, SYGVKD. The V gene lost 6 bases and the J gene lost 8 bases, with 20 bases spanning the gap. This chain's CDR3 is CAISRTSPNNDEQFF. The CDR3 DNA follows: TGTGCCATCAGCCGGACGAGCCCGAACAACGATGAGCAGTTCTTC.

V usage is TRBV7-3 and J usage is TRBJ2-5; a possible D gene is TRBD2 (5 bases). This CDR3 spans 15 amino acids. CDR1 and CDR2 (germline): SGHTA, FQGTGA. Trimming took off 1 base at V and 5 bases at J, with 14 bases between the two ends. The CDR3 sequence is CASSLKGTSTETQYF. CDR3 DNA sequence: TGTGCCAGCAGCTTAAAGGGAACTAGTACGGAGACCCAGTACTTC.

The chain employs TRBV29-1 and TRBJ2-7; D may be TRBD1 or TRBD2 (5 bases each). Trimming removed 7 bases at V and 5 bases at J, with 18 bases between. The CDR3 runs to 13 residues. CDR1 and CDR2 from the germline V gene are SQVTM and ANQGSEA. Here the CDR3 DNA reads TGCAGCGCAACGACATCCGGGACCCACGAGCAGTACTTC. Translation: CSATTSGTHEQYF.

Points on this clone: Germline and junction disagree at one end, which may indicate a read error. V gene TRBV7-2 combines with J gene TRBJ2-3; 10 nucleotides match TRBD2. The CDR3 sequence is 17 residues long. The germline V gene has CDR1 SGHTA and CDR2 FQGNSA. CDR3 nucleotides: TGTGCCAGCACCTTACCCGGGACTAGCGAGAGCACAGATACGCAGTATTTT. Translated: CASTLPGTSESTDTQYF.

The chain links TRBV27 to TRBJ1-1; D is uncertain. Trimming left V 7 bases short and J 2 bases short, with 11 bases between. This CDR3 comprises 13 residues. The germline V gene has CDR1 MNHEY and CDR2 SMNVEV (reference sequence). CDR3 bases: TGTGCCAGCAAGCGGGAAGTTAACACTGAAGCTTTCTTT. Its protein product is CASKREVNTEAFF.

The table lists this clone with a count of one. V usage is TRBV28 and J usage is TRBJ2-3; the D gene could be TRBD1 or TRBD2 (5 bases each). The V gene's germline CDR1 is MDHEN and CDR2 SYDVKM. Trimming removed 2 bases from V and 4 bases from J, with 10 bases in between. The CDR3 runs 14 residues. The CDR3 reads CASSLGGGADTQYF. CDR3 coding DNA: TGTGCCAGCAGTTTAGGTGGGGGAGCAGATACGCAGTATTTT.

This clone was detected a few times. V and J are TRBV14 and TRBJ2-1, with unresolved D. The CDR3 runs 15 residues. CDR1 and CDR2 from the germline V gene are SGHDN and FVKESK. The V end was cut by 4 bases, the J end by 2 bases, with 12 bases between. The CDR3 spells CASSPWRSTYNEQFF. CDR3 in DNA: TGTGCCAGCAGCCCATGGCGGTCCACCTACAATGAGCAGTTCTTC.

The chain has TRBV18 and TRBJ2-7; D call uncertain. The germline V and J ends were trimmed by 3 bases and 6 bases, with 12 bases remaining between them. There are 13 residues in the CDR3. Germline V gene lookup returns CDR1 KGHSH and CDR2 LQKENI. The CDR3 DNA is TGTGCCAGCTCACCTCAGAGGACCGCCGAGCAGTACTTC. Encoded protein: CASSPQRTAEQYF. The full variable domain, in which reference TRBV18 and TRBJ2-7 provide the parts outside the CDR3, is NAGVMQNPRHLVRRRGQEARLRCSPMKGHSHVYWYRQLPEEGLKFMVYLQKENIIDESGMPKERFSAEFPKEGPSILRIQQVVRGDSAAYFCASSPQRTAEQYFGPGTRLTVT.

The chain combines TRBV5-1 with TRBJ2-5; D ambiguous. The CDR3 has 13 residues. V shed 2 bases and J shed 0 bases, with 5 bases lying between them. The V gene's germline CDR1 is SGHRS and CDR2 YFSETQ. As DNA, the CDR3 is TGCGCCAGCAGCTTTCAGTACCAAGAGACCCAGTACTTC. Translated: CASSFQYQETQYF.

The CDR3 protein is CASSNEGGYQPQHF. The CDR3 nucleotides read TGTGCCAGCAGCAACGAGGGGGGGTATCAGCCCCAGCATTTT. The genes are TRBV28 and TRBJ1-5; possibly TRBD1 for D (6 bases). Trimming pared 6 bases from V and 5 bases from J, leaving 14 bases between. In germline, CDR1 is MDHEN, CDR2 SYDVKM. CDR3 size: 14 residues.

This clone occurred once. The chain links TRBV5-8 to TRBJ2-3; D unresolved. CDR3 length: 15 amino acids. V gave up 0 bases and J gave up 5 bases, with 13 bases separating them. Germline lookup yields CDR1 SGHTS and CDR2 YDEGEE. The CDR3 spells CASSLVTERRDTQYF. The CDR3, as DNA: TGTGCCAGCAGCTTGGTCACAGAGAGAAGAGATACGCAGTATTTT.